The sequence of this TCR beta chain was determined in a study of T cell changes during pregnancy in multiple sclerosis. Clones were read by immunoSEQ multiplex PCR, and TCRdb kept only the in-frame ones, dropping some. The data hold roughly 52,000 clones, with 94% observed a single time. Trimming cost V 0 bases and J 4 bases; bases outside gene matches: 5. Germline-derived CDR1 and CDR2 are SGHNT and YYREEE (reference sequence). The CDR3 extends over 15 amino acids. This receptor was obtained from a female donor with multiple sclerosis, enrolled in a pregnancy study. This specimen was CD8+ T cells from peripheral blood mononuclear cells, taken before pregnancy. The chain couples TRBV5-4 to TRBJ2-3; 7 bases align to TRBD1. The CDR3 sequence is CASSLDRGIPDTQYF. Written as DNA, the CDR3 is TGTGCCAGCAGCTTGGACAGGGGTATTCCAGATACGCAGTATTTT.